This TCR beta chain was found in a study of healthy donors' naive CD4 and CD8 T cells. TCR libraries were built from about 500 ng of total RNA by linear amplification. TCRdb recomputed calls from the reads with MiXCR, one row per CDR3 protein. The table has approximately 200,000 distinct CDR3 sequences, 65% to 75% seen once. The V segment lost 1 base and the J segment 2 bases; nucleotides outside the gene matches: 5. CDR3 size: 14 residues. Germline V gene sequence: CDR1 SQVTM, CDR2 ANQGSEA. Sequencing was performed on naive CD4+ and CD8+ T cells sorted from blood, pooled from several donors. The chain is built from TRBV29-1 and TRBJ2-7; 7 bases agree with TRBD1. The clonotype comes from a pool of human donors in good health; the sample pools cells from several healthy donors. CDR3 coding DNA: TGCAGCGTTGAAGGTCAGGGGGAAACCTACGAGCAGTACTTC. Translating it yields CSVEGQGETYEQYF.